This TCR beta chain was sequenced for a study of cytomegalovirus exposure and HLA in healthy donors listed by TCRdb under 2017. At the level of the whole study: In an earlier analysis of 587 of the donors, around 300 Gb of sequence data and some 120 million unique TCR beta sequences from 180 million or so T cells were reported. High-throughput TCR immunosequencing, statistical association of individual TCRs with disease status, and machine learning were combined to predict cytomegalovirus infection status. The number of typed donors differed by locus: roughly 629-640 for A, B, C, DRB1 and DQB1; approximately 520 for DQA1; roughly 600 for DPA1; and some 450 for DPB1. The T cell repertoires of about 700 subjects were profiled by immunosequencing and related to cytomegalovirus serostatus. Roughly 5 DR-DQ haplotypes were handled as single units for association and clustering, since linkage in the cohort was strong. Donor age, sex, ethnicity and CMV serostatus were compiled alongside the repertoire data. Among approximately 370 genotyped donors of the cohort, an average of around 240,000 unique TCR beta nucleotide sequences was sequenced per donor, of which roughly 17% were non-productive. A later genetic analysis used genome-wide SNP genotypes for about 65% of the roughly 700 donors, treating that subset as a discovery cohort. HLA typing covered class I and class II loci at four-digit resolution. Around 300 gigabases of sequencing data and roughly 90 million unique TCR sequences were included in an early release covering 550 to 650 HLA-typed donors. Rather than using new phenotypic data, the later analysis identified candidate immune exposures from TCR beta sequences and from how often those sequences occurred across donors. An earlier analysis of roughly 580 of the donors used high-throughput TCR beta sequencing to judge whether each TCR beta V gene segment behaved as functional or pseudogenic. The genetic ancestry cluster associated with self-reported Caucasian donors included 65% to 90% of the roughly 400 genotyped donors. A later analysis re-analyzed previously published TCR beta repertoires from roughly 600 donors and added high-resolution HLA genotyping to study TCR occurrence patterns. The study was designed to test whether signatures of past pathogen exposure could be identified by cataloging public T cell receptors. Every repertoire in the discovery cohort had been generated on one and the same sequencing platform. Besides the first cohort of approximately 670 subjects, a separate validation cohort made up of roughly 120 different subjects was used. General conclusions and limits of the study: In a later analysis, most CMV-associated TCR beta chains were found to appear HLA-restricted, with HLA associations seemingly driven largely by CMV exposure. Because HLA typing was unavailable for some donors at each locus, only the typed subset was used in association tests. A later genetic analysis reported fewer N-insertions in productive TCRs among donors in an Asian-associated ancestry cluster than the roughly 700-donor mean. The cohort was sequenced for TCR beta chains only, and without alpha or paired-chain data the features that could be detected were limited. V-gene and J-gene trimming of TCR beta chains was associated with a missense DCLRE1C variant in a later genetic analysis, and the association was replicated in an independent cohort. While some public TCRs were present in many individuals, most TCR sequences turned up only very rarely across donors. The sequencing pipeline was judged likely to have produced a cluster of highly shared sequence variants as a technical artifact. A further reported finding was that TCR beta sequences accurately predicted the HLA-A and HLA-B alleles for most subjects in the first cohort. Several of the top co-occurrence clusters appeared to be linked to parvovirus B19, influenza, CMV and Epstein-Barr virus, according to a later analysis. In both the original and validation cohorts, the classifier was reported to diagnose cytomegalovirus status with high specificity and sensitivity. In vitro tests confirmed that a few of the cytomegalovirus-associated TCR beta chains recognize cytomegalovirus antigens. The study listed 150 to 200 TCR beta chains as associated with cytomegalovirus. According to a later analysis, TCR association rates differed among HLA loci, with DRB1 alleles showing the most associated TCRs and HLA-C alleles showing the fewest. The authors suggested that the approach could potentially be extended to other disease states and immunological phenotypes. For the cohort, immune exposure information was limited to CMV serostatus. Sequencing depth was assumed to be roughly uniform across donors in the presence/absence analyses, though that assumption may not hold. In an earlier analysis of about 600 of the donors, most TCR beta V segments appeared in productive rearrangements about 87% or about 30% of the time, broadly matching IMGT annotations. Because counts were too low, around 18 rarely observed V segments, including chromosome 9 orphons, were left out of the earlier analysis of over 550 of the donors. In a later analysis, around 17,000 TCR beta sequences were associated with specific HLA alleles at a false discovery rate of 0.05. Strong co-occurrence of HLA alleles, especially DR and DQ, made assigning TCR associations to individual alleles difficult. In a later analysis, HLA-associated TCR beta chains showed more clonal expansion and lower generation probabilities than non-associated chains that were equally common. Some IMGT-functional V segments, including TRBV6-2 and TRBV6-3, could not be distinguished by the 87-base-pair reads and were therefore excluded. Correlated functional status among segregating V segments might be attributable to linkage disequilibrium, but an unknown experimental factor could not be ruled out.

The CDR3, cysteine through phenylalanine, is 14 amino acids long. The sequence is cut down to CDR3 DNA, 42 bases in frame from base 1. The germline V gene gives CDR1 as SQVTM and CDR2 as ANQGSEA. V is reduced by 6 bases and J by 7 bases, leaving a spacing of 20 bases between them. Library preparation used the immunoSEQ multiplex PCR assay. For the multiplex PCR, a mixture combining 60 forward primers for TCR Vbeta segments and 13 reverse primers for TCR Jbeta segments was used. Amplification of the CDR3 region of rearranged TCR beta genes was performed with a multiplex PCR assay on genomic DNA. Amplified TCR beta libraries were sequenced as 87-base-pair reads on the Illumina HiSeq System. For the original study's pipeline: A later analysis counted about 82 million unique TCR beta chains across the 650 to 800 repertoires, and 9.5 million to 11 million of these chains were shared by at least two donors. A nearest-neighbor algorithm error-corrected the raw reads and collapsed the reads into unique sequences, merging closely related sequences to remove PCR and sequencing errors. To assign V, D and J gene segments, CDR3 sequences were aligned to IMGT reference sequences. For a sequence to be retained, a match of at least six nucleotides to both a V gene segment and a J gene segment was required. Rearrangements were called productive when the CDR3 lacked stop codons and stayed in frame with V and J; all others were non-productive. CDR3 was defined by IMGT convention, running from the second conserved V-encoded cysteine to the conserved J-encoded phenylalanine. Sequences without an unambiguous match to a single V gene segment were excluded from the earlier analysis of a few hundred of the donors. In an earlier analysis of about 590 of the donors, a V segment was called functional when productive rearrangements were above 56.7%, and segregating when the standard deviation between donors exceeded 5%. A statistical classification framework was built to diagnose cytomegalovirus status from the catalog of TCR beta chain sequences. A later analysis assigned V and J genes by comparing TCR nucleotide sequences with IMGT/GENE-DB human TR gene sequences. Using the TCRdist pipeline, a later analysis assigned CDR3 sequences along with most-parsimonious VDJ recombination scenarios. In a later analysis, each TCR beta chain was defined by its CDR3 amino acid sequence together with its V-gene family, and reads without a unique V-gene family were excluded. In a later analysis, 450 to 600 highly shared, low-generation-probability nucleotide sequences were removed to address suspected cross-contamination and a sequencing artifact. In a later analysis, a clonal expansion index was calculated for each public chain from normalized within-repertoire ranks of inferred template counts. In a later analysis, generation probabilities were computed with a VDJ recombination model fitted to out-of-frame rearrangements, and the resulting probabilities were checked against IGoR. In a later analysis, hypergeometric tests were used to score TCR-TCR, TCR-HLA and TCR-CMV co-occurrence, with a repertoire-size bias correction applied to TCR pairs. A later analysis estimated false discovery rates by permuting HLA or CMV assignments 20 times. In a later analysis, co-occurring TCRs were grouped with DBSCAN, and TCRdist sequence similarity was added when clustering was performed within HLA-allele-positive subsets. Co-occurrence clustering excluded repertoires with fewer than 30,000 or more than 120,000 public chains, plus five with anomalous nucleotide sharing. TCRdb mirrors the immuneACCESS table, restricted to in-frame sequences. Some clones are absent from its copies; in checked studies, under half trace to an unresolved V gene, and the reason for the others is unknown. That table furnishes V, J and clone size, whereas the DNA furnished D and trimming. This sample gives about 120,000 clones in total; around 76% of them show up just once. About 7.3% of the sample rests with the top ten.

The cohort was made up of under 800 healthy bone marrow donors. At the time of sampling, all cohort members were nominally healthy, though unrecorded immune exposures were likely present. The donor was CMV seronegative and belonged to the group of roughly 330 seronegative cohort members. Each donor provided a peripheral blood sample, and peripheral blood mononuclear cells were used for TCR beta sequencing. The Qiagen DNeasy Blood Extraction Kit was used to extract genomic DNA from the blood cell samples. As to this clone: Its antigen remains undetermined. No base-level quality is on record; no much larger clone is a single base apart.

This receptor was taken from a male donor in good health and CMV-seronegative. The receptor chain draws on TRBV29-1 and TRBJ2-3; a tentative D call is TRBD2 (5 bases match). Sequencing input: PBMCs. The DNA sequence follows: TGCAGCGTCGGAGCCGGGGAAGCACGCCATACGCAGTATTTT. It is translated as CSVGAGEARHTQYF.